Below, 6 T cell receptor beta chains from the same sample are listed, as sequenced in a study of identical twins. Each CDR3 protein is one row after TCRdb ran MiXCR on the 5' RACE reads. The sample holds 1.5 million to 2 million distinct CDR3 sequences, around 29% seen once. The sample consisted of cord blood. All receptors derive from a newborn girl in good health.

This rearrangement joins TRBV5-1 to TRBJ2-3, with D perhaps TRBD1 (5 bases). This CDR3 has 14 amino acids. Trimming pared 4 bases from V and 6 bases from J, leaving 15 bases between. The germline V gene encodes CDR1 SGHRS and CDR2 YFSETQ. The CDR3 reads CASSLKGRADTQYF. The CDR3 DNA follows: TGCGCCAGCAGCCTGAAGGGCAGGGCGGATACGCAGTATTTT.

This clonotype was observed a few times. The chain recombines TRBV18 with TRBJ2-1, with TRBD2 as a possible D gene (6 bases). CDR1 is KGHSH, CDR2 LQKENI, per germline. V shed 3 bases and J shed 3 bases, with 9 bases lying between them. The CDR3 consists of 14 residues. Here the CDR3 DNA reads TGTGCCAGCTCACCGGGGAGGTACTACAATGAGCAGTTCTTC. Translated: CASSPGRYYNEQFF. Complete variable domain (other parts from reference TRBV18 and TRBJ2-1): NAGVMQNPRHLVRRRGQEARLRCSPMKGHSHVYWYRQLPEEGLKFMVYLQKENIIDESGMPKERFSAEFPKEGPSILRIQQVVRGDSAAYFCASSPGRYYNEQFFGPGTRLTVL.

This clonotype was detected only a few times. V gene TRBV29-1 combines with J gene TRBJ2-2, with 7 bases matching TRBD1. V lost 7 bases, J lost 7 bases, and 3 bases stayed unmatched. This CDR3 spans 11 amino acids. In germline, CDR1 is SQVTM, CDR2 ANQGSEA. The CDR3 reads CSGNRGGELFF. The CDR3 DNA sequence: TGCAGCGGTAACAGGGGCGGGGAGCTGTTTTTT.

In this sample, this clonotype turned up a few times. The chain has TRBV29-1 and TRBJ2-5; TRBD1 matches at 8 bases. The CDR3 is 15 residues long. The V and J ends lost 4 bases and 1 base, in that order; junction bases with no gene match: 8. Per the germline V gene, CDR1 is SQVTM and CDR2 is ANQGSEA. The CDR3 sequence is CSVGEDRGFQETQYF. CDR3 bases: TGCAGCGTTGGGGAAGACAGGGGCTTCCAAGAGACCCAGTACTTC.

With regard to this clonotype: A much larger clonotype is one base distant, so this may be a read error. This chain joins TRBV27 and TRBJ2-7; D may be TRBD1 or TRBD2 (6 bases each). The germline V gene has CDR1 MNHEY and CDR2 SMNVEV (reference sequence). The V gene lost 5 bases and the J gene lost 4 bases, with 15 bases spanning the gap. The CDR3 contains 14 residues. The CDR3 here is CASSAFLGGYEQYF. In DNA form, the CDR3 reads TGTGCCAGCAGTGCCTTCTTAGGGGGGTACGAGCAGTACTTC.

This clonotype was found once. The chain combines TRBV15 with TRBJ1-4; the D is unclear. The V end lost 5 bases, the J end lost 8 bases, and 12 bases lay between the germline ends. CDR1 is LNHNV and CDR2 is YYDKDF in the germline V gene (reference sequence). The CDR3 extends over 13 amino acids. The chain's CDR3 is CATSPGLGEKLFF. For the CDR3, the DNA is TGTGCCACCAGCCCCGGACTCGGCGAAAAACTGTTTTTT.